This T cell receptor beta chain was captured in a study of T cell repertoires in cytomegalovirus infection. Study details: The public TCR beta signatures pointed to both CMV infection and matching HLA type.

TCRdb analysed the reads with MiXCR anew, one entry per CDR3 protein. The data hold around 440,000 distinct CDR3 sequences, with over 9% observed a single time. Study-wide findings and caveats: Totalled public TCR beta family frequency picked out people who carried CMV plus the relevant HLA. The response measured ex vivo was dominated by TCR beta clonotypes (HLA-C-restricted and CMV-specific).

Germline V gives CDR1 DFQATT, CDR2 SNEGSKA (reference sequence). V shed 6 bases and J shed 3 bases, with 36 bases lying between them. This CDR3 region has 20 residues. This clonotype appeared a few times. As yet, its antigen is unknown. The chain employs TRBV20-1 and TRBJ2-7; TRBD1 or TRBD2 may be the D gene (6 bases each). The TCR originated in a human donor in good health (CMV status not recorded). Some clones in this sample may be carry-over from other donors' samples. Sequenced: PBMCs. This chain's CDR3 is CSAIANDRRLAKTLHYEQYF. In nucleotides, the CDR3 is TGCAGTGCCATAGCCAATGACAGGCGGCTAGCGAAAACACTACACTACGAGCAGTACTTC.